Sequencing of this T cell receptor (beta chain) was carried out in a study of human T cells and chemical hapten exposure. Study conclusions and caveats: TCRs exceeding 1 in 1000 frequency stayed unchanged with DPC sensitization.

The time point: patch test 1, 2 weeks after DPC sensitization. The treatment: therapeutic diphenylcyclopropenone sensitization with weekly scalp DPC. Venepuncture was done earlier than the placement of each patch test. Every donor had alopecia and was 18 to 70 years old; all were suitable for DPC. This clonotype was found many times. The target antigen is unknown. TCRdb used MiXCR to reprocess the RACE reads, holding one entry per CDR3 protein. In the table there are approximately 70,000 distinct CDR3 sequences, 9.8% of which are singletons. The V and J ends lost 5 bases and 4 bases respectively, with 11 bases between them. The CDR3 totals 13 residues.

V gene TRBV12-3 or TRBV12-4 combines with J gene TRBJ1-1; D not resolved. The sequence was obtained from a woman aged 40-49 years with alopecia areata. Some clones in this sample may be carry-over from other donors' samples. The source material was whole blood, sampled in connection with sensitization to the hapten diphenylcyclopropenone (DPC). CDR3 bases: TGTGCCAGCAGTCCCGTCCTTATCACTGAAGCTTTCTTT. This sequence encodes CASSPVLITEAFF.